The table lists the clone carrying this T cell receptor beta chain with many counts. Antigen specificity is unknown. The TCRbeta library was prepared with unique molecular identifiers. TCRdb reprocessed the PCR reads via MiXCR and lists one record per CDR3 protein. The data hold approximately 490,000 distinct CDR3 sequences, with roughly a tenth observed a single time. This CDR3 region has 15 residues. CDR1 and CDR2 from the germline V gene are LGHNA and YSLEER. V lost 1 base, J lost 1 base, and 11 bases lay in between. The data were taken from a study of T-cell reconstitution after alpha-beta-depleted transplantation in children. Study results and limitations: At day 60, the high TCRbeta diversity found in some patients originated from recipient T cells and thymic progenitors that had survived. Expanded clones from the graft, numbering several hundred, reportedly supplied alpha-beta T cells about two months after transplant.

The sequence came from a child aged 2 to 15 with inherited bone marrow failure, due to receive a stem cell transplant. This material consisted of PBMCs, taken before TCRalphabeta/CD19-depleted stem cell transplant. V is TRBV4-3 and J is TRBJ2-7; TRBD2 is a possible D gene (6 bases). The chain's CDR3 is CASSQVDGGSYEQYF. The CDR3 region has the DNA TGCGCCAGCAGCCAAGTAGACGGGGGATCCTACGAGCAGTACTTC.